One and the same sample provided the 28 T cell receptor beta chains below, sequenced in a study of T cell changes during pregnancy in multiple sclerosis. Here immunoSEQ multiplex PCR was the method, and the copy in TCRdb shows in-frame clones only, minus some. This table holds about 110,000 clones, less than 95% found once. The input for sequencing was peripheral blood, taken after pregnancy. These receptors all stem from a female donor with multiple sclerosis, enrolled in a pregnancy study.

The J gene is TRBJ2-2, the V gene TRBV28; 7 bases are shared with TRBD2. The CDR3 is 17 residues long. Trimming at V came to 4 bases and at J to 7 bases, leaving 15 bases not matched to a gene. Germline-derived CDR1 and CDR2 are MDHEN and SYDVKM. For the CDR3, the DNA is TGTGCCAGCAGTTCACCCCCCAGGGCGGGAGCTCTCGGGGAGCTGTTTTTT. Translation gives CASSSPPRAGALGELFF.

This chain joins TRBV7-6 and TRBJ1-4, with unresolved D. Trimming took 1 base from V and 8 from J, leaving 14 bases between them. The CDR3 sequence is 15 residues long. Germline V gene data show CDR1 as SGHVS and CDR2 as FNYEAQ. The DNA of the CDR3 is TGTGCCAGCAGCTTAGAACGGGTAAATGGAGAAAAACTGTTTTTT. Translated, it gives CASSLERVNGEKLFF.

The CDR3 nucleotides read TGTGCCAGCAGTGACGGAGGCACGAGCTCTGGAAACACCATATATTTT. Amino acid sequence: CASSDGGTSSGNTIYF. The J gene is TRBJ1-3, the V gene TRBV27; D gene ambiguous. Germline V lookup: CDR1 MNHEY, CDR2 SMNVEV (reference sequence). V was cut by 5 bases and J by 0 bases, with 14 bases left in between. The CDR3 spans 16 residues.

This clone appeared once. The rearrangement joins TRBV7-2 to TRBJ2-5; D unclear. CDR1 is SGHTA and CDR2 is FQGNSA in the germline V gene. Trimming stripped 1 base from V and 4 bases from J, with 4 bases between. This CDR3 is 12 amino acids long. For the CDR3, the DNA is TGTGCCAGCAGCTTAGTAGCAGAGACCCAGTACTTC. Translating it yields CASSLVAETQYF.

This chain uses TRBV4-1 with TRBJ2-1; the match to TRBD2 covers 8 bases. Germline V gene lookup returns CDR1 MGHRA and CDR2 YSYEKL. The CDR3 covers 17 residues. The V gene end was trimmed by 4 bases and the J gene end by 9 bases; junction bases not matched to a gene: 17. The CDR3 bases are TGCGCCAGCAGCCCCGCGGGTGGGAGCGGGAGTAACGGTGAGCAGTTCTTC. This gives the protein CASSPAGGSGSNGEQFF.

The chain recombines TRBV5-6 with TRBJ2-2; D remains ambiguous. Germline V gene sequence: CDR1 SGHDT, CDR2 YYEEEE. V dropped 3 bases and J dropped 3 bases, with 9 bases sitting between them. The CDR3 spans 14 residues. The chain's CDR3 is CASSSPGYTGELFF. DNA of the CDR3: TGTGCCAGCAGCTCCCCCGGTTACACCGGGGAGCTGTTTTTT.

This chain connects TRBV10-1 to TRBJ2-7, with TRBD2 as a possible D gene (5 bases). Trimming shortened V by 0 bases and J by 2 bases, and 8 bases separated the two germline ends. The CDR3 has 14 residues. Germline V CDR1 and CDR2: WNHNN, SYGVQD (reference sequence). The chain's CDR3 is CASSESTGTYEQYF. The CDR3 nucleotides are TGCGCCAGCAGTGAGTCGACCGGGACCTACGAGCAGTACTTC.

CDR3: CASSPWTGSNTEAFF. CDR3 in DNA: TGTGCCAGCAGCCCGTGGACAGGGAGTAACACTGAAGCTTTCTTT. The V call is TRBV7-8, the J call TRBJ1-1; 8 nucleotides match TRBD1. Losses at the gene ends were 5 bases for V and 2 bases for J; bases not matched to a gene: 7. CDR1 is SGHVS, CDR2 FQNEAQ, per germline. The CDR3 runs 15 residues. The full variable domain, completed using reference TRBV7-8 and TRBJ1-1, is GAGVSQSPRYKVAKRGQDVALRCDPISGHVSLFWYQQALGQGPEFLTYFQNEAQLDKSGLPSDRFFAERPEGSVSTLKIQRTQQEDSAVYLCASSPWTGSNTEAFFGQGTRLTVV.

The chain employs TRBV10-3 and TRBJ1-4; perhaps TRBD1 as D (6 bases). Trimming pared 6 bases from V and 5 bases from J, leaving 7 bases between. The CDR3 length is 12 residues. Germline V gene lookup returns CDR1 ENHRY and CDR2 SYGVKD. This CDR3 reads CAIRDSNEKLFF. In nucleotides, the CDR3 is TGTGCCATCAGGGACAGCAATGAAAAACTGTTTTTT.

The gene calls are TRBV28 and TRBJ2-1, with TRBD2 identical over 7 bases. Germline trimming cut 7 bases from V and 2 bases from J; bases unmatched to any gene: 8. The CDR3 has 15 amino acids. Germline V gene sequence: CDR1 MDHEN, CDR2 SYDVKM. The chain's CDR3 is CASTHNRGAYNEQFF. For the CDR3, the DNA is TGTGCCAGCACTCACAATCGGGGGGCCTACAATGAGCAGTTCTTC.

This chain connects TRBV5-1 to TRBJ1-2; 8 positions agree with TRBD1. The J segment lost 6 bases and the V segment lost 0 bases, leaving 13 bases of the junction unmatched. Germline CDR1 is SGHRS and CDR2 is YFSETQ. The CDR3 length is 17 residues. CDR3 sequence: CASSLEGQVASRDGYTF. CDR3 nucleotide sequence: TGCGCCAGCAGCTTGGAGGGACAGGTCGCCTCTAGGGATGGCTACACCTTC.

This chain connects TRBV18 to TRBJ2-3; TRBD2 aligns across 7 bases. The germline V gene encodes CDR1 KGHSH and CDR2 LQKENI. J gave up 1 base and V 5 bases, and 12 bases lay outside the gene matches. CDR3 size: 17 residues. CDR3 amino acids: CASSWTRISQGTDTQYF. CDR3 nucleotide sequence: TGTGCCAGCTCATGGACTAGAATATCACAAGGCACAGATACGCAGTATTTT.

The gene calls are TRBV10-3 and TRBJ2-5; 9 bases line up with TRBD2. After removal of 3 bases from V and 2 bases from J, the junction contained 10 bases not matched to a gene. This CDR3 has 17 amino acids. Germline V lookup: CDR1 ENHRY, CDR2 SYGVKD. CDR3 bases: TGTGCCATCAGTGACTCATTTAGCGGGAGCGCTCAAGAGACCCAGTACTTC. It is translated as CAISDSFSGSAQETQYF.

This clone was observed once. The chain links TRBV2 to TRBJ2-7; TRBD1 matches 10 bases. The J segment lost 4 bases and the V segment lost 2 bases, leaving 11 bases of the junction unmatched. The CDR3 has 17 residues. The germline gives CDR1 SNHLY, CDR2 FYNNEI. The CDR3 DNA reads TGTGCCAGCAGTGAAACCCCGGACAGGGGGGTTGTATACGAGCAGTACTTC. It encodes CASSETPDRGVVYEQYF.

V gene TRBV14 combines with J gene TRBJ2-7; TRBD1 matches at 8 bases. The CDR3 runs to 17 residues. The V gene's germline CDR1 is SGHDN and CDR2 FVKESK. Germline trimming cut 0 bases from V and 5 bases from J; bases unmatched to any gene: 12. This CDR3 reads CASSQDRGQEGDHEQYF. The CDR3 nucleotides read TGTGCCAGCAGCCAAGATAGGGGACAGGAGGGAGACCACGAGCAGTACTTC.

The chain combines TRBV19 with TRBJ2-3; 7 bases map to TRBD1. The CDR3 covers 13 residues. Germline CDR1 LNHDA, CDR2 SQIVND (reference sequence). V shed 9 bases, J shed 1 base, and the junction held 4 bases outside the gene matches. CDR3 DNA: TGTGCCAGCAGACAGGGACGCACAGATACGCAGTATTTT. Protein sequence: CASRQGRTDTQYF.

The chain recombines TRBV2 with TRBJ1-1; D is undetermined. Germline lookup yields CDR1 SNHLY and CDR2 FYNNEI. CDR3 length: 13 residues. V was pared by 3 bases and J by 3 bases, with 8 bases between. The CDR3 DNA is TGTGCCAGCAGTGAGAGAGCATACACTGAAGCTTTCTTT. This encodes CASSERAYTEAFF.

The gene calls are TRBV6-1 and TRBJ2-7, with 10 nucleotides matching TRBD2. V was pared by 1 base and J by 0 bases, with 3 bases of the junction left unmatched. This CDR3 comprises 16 residues. Germline V gene data show CDR1 as MNHNS and CDR2 as SASEGT. Here the CDR3 reads CASSEGTSGVSYEQYF. The CDR3 DNA reads as TGTGCCAGCAGTGAAGGGACTAGCGGAGTCTCCTACGAGCAGTACTTC.

This clone came up a few times. One junction end does not reproduce the germline sequence, and a read error may be involved. The V call is TRBV4-1, the J call TRBJ1-1, with 10 bases identical to TRBD1. The germline V gene has CDR1 MGHRA and CDR2 YSYEKL. The CDR3 is 15 amino acids. The CDR3 reads CASSRGQGGNSEAFF. CDR3 DNA sequence: TGCGCCAGCAGCCGAGGACAGGGGGGGAACTCTGAAGCTTTCTTT.

In its sample, this clone was seen once. CDR3 sequence reads: CASSLRLAVPGTQYF. The CDR3 nucleotides are TGTGCCAGCAGCTTGAGACTAGCGGTCCCGGGGACCCAGTACTTC. The chain is built from TRBV5-6 and TRBJ2-5; 9 bases match TRBD2. Germline V gene sequence: CDR1 SGHDT, CDR2 YYEEEE. Losses at the gene ends were 1 base for V and 7 bases for J; bases not matched to a gene: 8. This CDR3 region has 15 residues. Full variable domain (remainder filled in from reference TRBV5-6 and TRBJ2-5): DAGVTQSPTHLIKTRGQQVTLRCSPKSGHDTVSWYQQALGQGPQFIFQYYEEEERQRGNFPDRFSGHQFPNYSSELNVNALLLGDSALYLCASSLRLAVPGTQYFGPGTRLLVL.

This clone was detected once. DNA of the CDR3: TGTGCCAGCAGCGTAGCGTTAGCGGGAGTATCGGAGACCCAGTACTTC. Its protein product is CASSVALAGVSETQYF. V gene TRBV9 combines with J gene TRBJ2-5; TRBD2 aligns across 9 bases. Trimming at V came to 0 bases and at J to 5 bases, leaving 8 bases not matched to a gene. This CDR3 has 16 residues. Germline V gene sequence: CDR1 SGDLS, CDR2 YYNGEE.

This chain uses TRBV9 with TRBJ2-2, with unresolved D. The CDR3 consists of 12 residues. V lost 0 bases to trimming and J lost 7 bases, with 4 bases between them. In germline, CDR1 is SGDLS, CDR2 YYNGEE. The CDR3: CASSVAGGELFF. CDR3 bases: TGTGCCAGCAGCGTAGCAGGCGGGGAGCTGTTTTTT. The full variable domain, with the rest looked up from reference TRBV9 and TRBJ2-2, is DSGVTQTPKHLITATGQRVTLRCSPRSGDLSVYWYQQSLDQGLQFLIQYYNGEERAKGNILERFSAQQFPDLHSELNLSSLELGDSALYFCASSVAGGELFFGEGSRLTVL.

This sequence joins TRBV6-5 and TRBJ2-7; D might be TRBD2 (6 bases). The CDR3 is 15 residues long. V was pared by 5 bases and J by 3 bases, with 17 bases between. Germline values: CDR1 MNHEY, CDR2 SVGAGI. The CDR3 here is CASSHGGPKNYEQYF. CDR3 coding DNA: TGTGCCAGCAGTCACGGGGGACCAAAAAACTACGAGCAGTACTTC.

The rearrangement joins TRBV27 to TRBJ2-7; 7 nucleotides agree with TRBD2. Germline-derived CDR1 and CDR2 are MNHEY and SMNVEV (reference sequence). V was clipped by 4 bases and J by 3 bases; unmatched bases: 12. The CDR3 is 16 residues long. The chain's CDR3 is CASSSGGRSPGYEQYF. CDR3 nucleotides: TGTGCCAGCAGTTCGGGGGGACGGAGTCCCGGCTACGAGCAGTACTTC.

The genes are TRBV2 and TRBJ2-7, with a tentative D call TRBD2 (5 bases). The V and J ends lost 4 bases and 6 bases respectively, with 16 bases between them. The CDR3 extends over 14 amino acids. Germline lookup yields CDR1 SNHLY and CDR2 FYNNEI. The CDR3 here is CASSVRGSLSEQYF. For the CDR3, the DNA is TGTGCCAGCAGTGTTAGAGGGTCCCTCTCCGAGCAGTACTTC.

CDR3 DNA: TGTGCCACCAGCAGGGACAGAACGAACACCGGGGAGCTGTTTTTT. Encoded protein: CATSRDRTNTGELFF. This chain connects TRBV15 to TRBJ2-2, with a tentative D call TRBD1 (6 bases). Per the germline V gene, CDR1 is LNHNV and CDR2 is YYDKDF (reference sequence). The ends were cut back, 3 bases at V and 0 bases at J, with 8 bases in the middle. This CDR3 comprises 15 residues.

The V gene is TRBV9, the J gene TRBJ2-3; the match to TRBD2 covers 8 bases. Trimming took 6 bases from V and 6 from J; bases not matched to a gene: 9. Germline values: CDR1 SGDLS, CDR2 YYNGEE. The CDR3 has 14 residues. CDR3 loop: CASNLAGPGDTQYF. CDR3 coding DNA: TGTGCCAGCAACTTAGCGGGGCCGGGGGATACGCAGTATTTT.

The count of this clone is one. In DNA, the CDR3 is TGTGCCAGCAGTTACTTTGGCGGAACCAATAATTCACCCCTCCACTTT. It codes for CASSYFGGTNNSPLHF. The V and J genes are TRBV6-5 and TRBJ1-6; D unclear. The V and J ends lost 1 base and 5 bases respectively, with 12 bases between them. CDR3 size: 16 residues. CDR1 is MNHEY and CDR2 is SVGAGI in the germline V gene.